The 29 T cell receptor beta chains below come from one sample, sequenced in a study of identical twins' blood T cells. One entry per CDR3 protein, called by TCRdb with MiXCR from the 5' RACE reads. The table records roughly 380,000 distinct CDR3 sequences, under 30% of them present only once. The sample was PBMCs. These receptors all come from a woman aged 18 to 49 in good health.

Many counts were recorded for this clonotype. The chain combines TRBV19 with TRBJ1-5, with 8 bases that match TRBD1. The CDR3 covers 16 residues. V shed 9 bases and J 4 bases; nucleotides not matched to a gene: 14. Germline V gives CDR1 LNHDA, CDR2 SQIVND (reference sequence). CDR3 in amino acids: CASLGDRSEVNQPQHF. The CDR3 DNA follows: TGTGCCAGCCTAGGGGACAGGTCCGAAGTAAATCAGCCCCAGCATTTT.

The gene calls are TRBV3-1 and TRBJ2-7; possibly TRBD1 for D (5 bases). The V end was cut by 2 bases, the J end by 5 bases, with 10 bases between. The V gene's germline CDR1 is LGHDT and CDR2 YNNKEL (reference sequence). The CDR3 totals 13 residues. The CDR3 DNA is TGTGCCAGCAGCCAACCCAGGGTTAACGAGCAGTACTTC. This encodes CASSQPRVNEQYF.

The CDR3 loop reads CASCTGLNTEAFF. The CDR3 nucleotides are TGCGCCAGCTGCACAGGACTTAACACTGAAGCTTTCTTT. The chain combines TRBV5-1 with TRBJ1-1, with D perhaps TRBD1 (5 bases). Trimming took 7 bases from V and 2 from J, leaving 12 bases between them. The CDR3 length is 13 residues. CDR1 and CDR2 from the germline V gene are SGHRS and YFSETQ.

The genes are TRBV7-9 and TRBJ1-2; a weak D match, TRBD1 (5 bases). V lost 5 bases, J lost 8 bases, and 12 bases lay in between. Germline CDR1 SEHNR, CDR2 FQNEAQ (reference sequence). The CDR3 extends over 12 amino acids. This CDR3 is CASSAKGAGYTF. The CDR3 bases are TGTGCCAGCAGCGCTAAAGGGGCAGGCTACACCTTC.

The sample holds a few counts of this clonotype. The chain is built from TRBV24-1 and TRBJ2-3, with 10 bases fitting TRBD2. V was pared by 3 bases and J by 6 bases, with 2 bases of the junction left unmatched. Germline CDR1 is KGHDR and CDR2 is SFDVKD. The CDR3 loop spans 14 amino acids. The CDR3 loop reads CATSDRLAGDTQYF. CDR3 DNA: TGTGCCACCAGTGATAGACTAGCGGGTGATACGCAGTATTTT.

This chain connects TRBV5-1 to TRBJ1-3; D not certain. The CDR3 is 16 residues long. CDR1 SGHRS and CDR2 YFSETQ come from the germline V gene. Trimming took 0 bases from V and 5 from J, leaving 15 bases between them. CDR3 DNA sequence: TGCGCCAGCAGCTTGGAGGCAGGCCCGGGCCGAAACACCATATATTTT. This gives the protein CASSLEAGPGRNTIYF. The whole variable domain, filled in from reference TRBV5-1 and TRBJ1-3, reads KAGVTQTPRYLIKTRGQQVTLSCSPISGHRSVSWYQQTPGQGLQFLFEYFSETQRNKGNFPGRFSGRQFSNSRSEMNVSTLELGDSALYLCASSLEAGPGRNTIYFGEGSWLTVV.

This clonotype has a handful of counts. The V and J genes are TRBV9 and TRBJ2-1; the D is unclear. CDR1 SGDLS and CDR2 YYNGEE come from the germline V gene. CDR3 length: 18 residues. V dropped 0 bases and J dropped 0 bases, with 16 bases sitting between them. The CDR3 DNA reads as TGTGCCAGCAGCGTAGGGCCCCCCCAGAATCCCTCCTACAATGAGCAGTTCTTC. Translation: CASSVGPPQNPSYNEQFF.

This chain connects TRBV5-6 to TRBJ1-4, with 8 bases identical to TRBD1. The CDR3 covers 16 residues. J was trimmed by 6 bases and V by 7 bases; bases with no gene match: 14. Germline CDR1 and CDR2: SGHDT and YYEEEE. The CDR3 DNA follows: TGTGCCAGCTCAGACAGGGGACAGTTTCGGGATGAAAAACTGTTTTTT. Its translation is CASSDRGQFRDEKLFF.

The chain carries TRBV18 and TRBJ2-2; D might be TRBD1 (6 bases). Per the germline V gene, CDR1 is KGHSH and CDR2 is LQKENI. The CDR3 has 16 residues. V was clipped by 6 bases and J by 6 bases, with 20 bases between them. The CDR3 sequence is CASSREMDSSAGELFF. The CDR3 DNA sequence: TGTGCCAGCTCGCGAGAAATGGACAGCTCAGCCGGGGAGCTGTTTTTT.

This chain links TRBV29-1 with TRBJ2-1; TRBD2 aligns across 11 bases. CDR3 length equals 15 residues. Germline V gene lookup returns CDR1 SQVTM and CDR2 ANQGSEA. After removal of 4 bases from V and 3 bases from J, the junction contained 5 bases not matched to a gene. The chain's CDR3 is CSVGGTSGHYNEQFF. As DNA, the CDR3 is TGCAGCGTTGGGGGGACTAGCGGACACTACAATGAGCAGTTCTTC.

In this sample, this clonotype turned up a few times. The CDR3 region is CASRPFTSGYTYNEQFF. The CDR3 DNA is TGTGCCAGCAGACCTTTTACTAGCGGGTACACCTACAATGAGCAGTTCTTC. The V call is TRBV6-2 or TRBV6-3, the J call TRBJ2-1; 9 bases agree with TRBD2. The germline gives CDR1 MNHEY, CDR2 SVGEGT. The trim removed 6 bases at V and 2 bases at J, leaving 11 bases unmatched. The CDR3 covers 17 residues.

The rearrangement joins TRBV4-1 to TRBJ1-3; D ambiguous. The CDR3 totals 16 residues. In germline, CDR1 is MGHRA, CDR2 YSYEKL. Trimming removed 3 bases at V and 2 bases at J, with 14 bases between. CDR3 DNA: TGCGCCAGCAGCCATTTAGGGCGGCAGACTGGAAACACCATATATTTT. Its protein product is CASSHLGRQTGNTIYF.

The gene calls are TRBV20-1 and TRBJ1-1, with 7 bases lining up with TRBD1. This CDR3 spans 13 amino acids. Germline CDR1 and CDR2: DFQATT and SNEGSKA (reference sequence). The ends lost 6 bases at V and 4 bases at J; junction bases unmatched: 8. The CDR3 DNA reads TGCAGTGCCTCACGACAGGGTGGCACTGAAGCTTTCTTT. Amino acids: CSASRQGGTEAFF.

This chain uses TRBV27 with TRBJ1-3; 7 positions agree with TRBD1. From germline, CDR1 is MNHEY and CDR2 SMNVEV (reference sequence). This CDR3 has 15 amino acids. V lost 3 bases, J lost 2 bases, and 4 bases stayed unmatched. This CDR3 reads CASSLAGGPGNTIYF. CDR3 coding DNA: TGTGCCAGCAGTTTGGCAGGGGGACCTGGAAACACCATATATTTT.

The chain couples TRBV19 to TRBJ1-1; perhaps TRBD1 as D (6 bases). CDR3 length equals 14 residues. Per the germline V gene, CDR1 is LNHDA and CDR2 is SQIVND (reference sequence). With 2 bases removed from V and 2 bases from J, the gap between germline ends came to 9 bases. CDR3: CASSIMTGNTEAFF. Here the CDR3 DNA reads TGTGCCAGTAGTATAATGACAGGAAACACTGAAGCTTTCTTT.

This clonotype was found a few times. This chain uses TRBV14 with TRBJ2-5; no clear D. The V end lost 1 base, the J end lost 5 bases, and 5 bases lay between the germline ends. This CDR3 contains 12 residues. Germline-derived CDR1 and CDR2 are SGHDN and FVKESK. This CDR3 is CASSQGWETQYF. For the CDR3, the DNA is TGTGCCAGCAGCCAAGGTTGGGAGACCCAGTACTTC.

This clonotype has at least ten counts. The chain has TRBV29-1 and TRBJ2-2; the D gene is possibly TRBD1 (5 bases). Trimming shortened V by 5 bases and J by 4 bases, and 8 bases separated the two germline ends. Germline CDR1 reads SQVTM; CDR2 reads ANQGSEA. This CDR3 has 12 residues. The CDR3 loop is CSVTGSTGELFF. The DNA of the CDR3 is TGCAGCGTTACAGGTTCCACCGGGGAGCTGTTTTTT.

The sample holds a few counts of this clonotype. The J gene is TRBJ2-3, the V gene TRBV2; a possible D gene is TRBD2 (6 bases). V lost 8 bases to trimming and J lost 3 bases, with 21 bases between them. Germline CDR1 is SNHLY and CDR2 is FYNNEI. The CDR3 is made up of 16 amino acids. CDR3 protein: CASRLVEGISTDTQYF. The CDR3 coding sequence is TGTGCCAGCCGATTGGTGGAGGGGATTAGTACAGATACGCAGTATTTT.

CDR3 residues: CASSGRDVVDTQYF. The CDR3, as DNA: TGTGCCAGCAGTGGGAGGGATGTGGTGGATACGCAGTATTTT. The chain uses TRBV6-1 and TRBJ2-3; D perhaps matches TRBD2 (6 bases). CDR3 length equals 14 residues. The V end was cut by 4 bases, the J end by 6 bases, with 14 bases between. In germline, CDR1 is MNHNS, CDR2 SASEGT.

This clonotype was counted only a few times. The V and J genes are TRBV20-1 and TRBJ2-3; D call uncertain. CDR1 is DFQATT, CDR2 SNEGSKA, per germline (reference sequence). The CDR3 loop spans 14 amino acids. Trimming stripped 4 bases from V and 1 base from J, with 12 bases between. The DNA of the CDR3 is TGCAGTGCTAACCGGGCCTCACGCACAGATACGCAGTATTTT. Translated: CSANRASRTDTQYF.

On this clonotype: One end of the junction is discordant with germline, which a read error may explain. The chain combines TRBV11-2 with TRBJ2-1; D might be TRBD1 (5 bases). CDR1 and CDR2 from the germline V gene are SGHAT and FQNNGV. The CDR3 totals 16 residues. The CDR3 nucleotides are TGTGCCAGCAGGTTAGTGGGAATGGGGCTCGGCTATGAGCAGTTCTTC. Its translation: CASRLVGMGLGYEQFF.

There are many counts of this clonotype. V is TRBV5-1 and J is TRBJ1-4; 7 positions agree with TRBD1. V shed 2 bases, J shed 5 bases, and the junction held 6 bases outside the gene matches. This CDR3 is built from 15 residues. Germline loops: CDR1 SGHRS, CDR2 YFSETQ. CDR3 amino acids: CASSLGTGANEKLFF. The DNA of the CDR3 is TGCGCCAGCAGCTTAGGAACAGGGGCGAATGAAAAACTGTTTTTT.

This clonotype was detected only a few times. This chain uses TRBV5-6 with TRBJ1-2; no clear D gene. The CDR3 consists of 13 residues. Germline CDR1 reads SGHDT; CDR2 reads YYEEEE. V was cut by 5 bases and J by 6 bases, with 14 bases left in between. The CDR3 spells CASSLPLFNGYTF. Written as DNA, the CDR3 is TGTGCCAGCAGTTTGCCACTCTTTAATGGCTACACCTTC.

The sample holds many counts of this clonotype. This chain links TRBV3-1 with TRBJ1-2; D is ambiguous. The germline V and J ends were trimmed by 0 bases and 4 bases, with 18 bases remaining between them. Germline V gene data show CDR1 as LGHDT and CDR2 as YNNKEL (reference sequence). This CDR3 is built from 17 residues. CDR3 region: CASSQDPMRPGRYGYTF. CDR3 nucleotide sequence: TGTGCCAGCAGCCAAGATCCAATGCGGCCAGGCCGCTATGGCTACACCTTC.

The V gene is TRBV30, the J gene TRBJ1-3, with D perhaps matching TRBD1 (6 bases). Trimming removed 2 bases from V and 0 bases from J, with 11 bases in between. Germline V lookup: CDR1 GTSNPN, CDR2 SVGIG (reference sequence). This CDR3 is built from 15 residues. The DNA of the CDR3 is TGTGCCTGGAGTCGTGGGACACCCTCTGGAAACACCATATATTTT. Amino acids: CAWSRGTPSGNTIYF.

Details on this clonotype: Compared with germline, one end of the junction differs, possibly owing to a read error. The gene calls are TRBV5-1 and TRBJ1-4; D is perhaps TRBD1 (6 bases). Germline V gene lookup returns CDR1 SGHRS and CDR2 YFSETQ. The CDR3 covers 15 residues. The CDR3 DNA reads as TGCGCCAGCATCTTGGCGGGGGCGACTAATGAAAAACTGTTTTTT. Encoded protein: CASILAGATNEKLFF.

This clonotype was observed at least ten times. This chain connects TRBV4-2 to TRBJ2-7; a possible D gene is TRBD2 (6 bases). Germline V gene data show CDR1 as LGHNA and CDR2 as YNFKEQ. The CDR3 has 16 residues. Trimming cost V 4 bases and J 1 base, with 17 bases left between them. The DNA of the CDR3 is TGTGCCAGCAGCCCCCAGGACTATCGCACGTCCTACGAGCAGTACTTC. Translated, it gives CASSPQDYRTSYEQYF.

This clonotype was observed many times. The chain links TRBV4-3 to TRBJ1-2; D may be TRBD1 (5 bases). Germline V gene lookup returns CDR1 LGHNA and CDR2 YSLEER. CDR3 size: 16 residues. The V gene lost 0 bases and the J gene lost 3 bases, with 14 bases spanning the gap. The CDR3 bases are TGCGCCAGCAGCCAAGATGGAAGTAGACAGTACTATGGCTACACCTTC. Its protein is CASSQDGSRQYYGYTF.

The chain recombines TRBV6-1 with TRBJ2-1; 9 bases map to TRBD2. This CDR3 is 16 amino acids long. V shed 1 base and J 2 bases; nucleotides not matched to a gene: 3. CDR1 and CDR2 from the germline V gene are MNHNS and SASEGT. Written as DNA, the CDR3 is TGTGCCAGCAGTGAAGGACTAGCGGCTACCTACAATGAGCAGTTCTTC. It yields the protein CASSEGLAATYNEQFF.